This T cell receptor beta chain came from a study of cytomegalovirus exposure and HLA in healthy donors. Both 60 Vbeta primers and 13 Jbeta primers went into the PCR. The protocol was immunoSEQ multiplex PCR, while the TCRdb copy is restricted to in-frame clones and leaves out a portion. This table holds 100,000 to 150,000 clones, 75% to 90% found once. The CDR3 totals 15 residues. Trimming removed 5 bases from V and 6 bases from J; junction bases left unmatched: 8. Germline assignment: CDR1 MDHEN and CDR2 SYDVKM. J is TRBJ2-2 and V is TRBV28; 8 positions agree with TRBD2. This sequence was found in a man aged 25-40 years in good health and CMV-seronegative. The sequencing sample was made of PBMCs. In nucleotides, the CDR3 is TGTGCCAGCAGTCCCGGGGGGGAGGATGCCGGGGAGCTGTTTTTT. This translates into CASSPGGEDAGELFF.